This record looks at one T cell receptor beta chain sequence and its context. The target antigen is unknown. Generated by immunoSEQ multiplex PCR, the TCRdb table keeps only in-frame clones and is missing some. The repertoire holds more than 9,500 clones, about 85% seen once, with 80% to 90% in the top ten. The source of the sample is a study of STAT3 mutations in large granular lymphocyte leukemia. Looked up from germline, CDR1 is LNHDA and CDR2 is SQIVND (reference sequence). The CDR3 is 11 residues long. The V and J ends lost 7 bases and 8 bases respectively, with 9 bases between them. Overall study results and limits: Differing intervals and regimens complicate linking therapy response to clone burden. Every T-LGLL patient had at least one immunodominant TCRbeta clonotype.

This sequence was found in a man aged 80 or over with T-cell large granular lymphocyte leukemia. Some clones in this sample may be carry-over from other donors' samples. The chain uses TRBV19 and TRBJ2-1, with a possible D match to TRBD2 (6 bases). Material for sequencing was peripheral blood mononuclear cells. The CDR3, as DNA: TGTGCCAGTACGAGGAGGGATGAGCAGTTCTTC. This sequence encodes CASTRRDEQFF.